This T cell receptor (beta chain) came from a study of blood T cell repertoires in COVID-19. Study details: Acute and convalescent COVID-19 samples came from the United States, Italy and Spain. PBMCs, B-cell-depleted T cells, or T cells provided the cDNA or gDNA that made up the material.

As handled by the study authors: Counts of nucleated cells, estimated from reference gene primer amplification, were obtained. Here immunoSEQ multiplex PCR was the method, and the copy in TCRdb shows in-frame clones only, minus some. Clone size and V and J calls were adopted from that table, with D and trimming inferred from the DNA. The sample includes 95,000 to 110,000 clones, approximately 88% of them seen just once. CDR1 and CDR2 (germline): SGHRS, YFSETQ. Trimming took 3 bases from V and 9 from J; bases not matched to a gene: 7. CDR3 size: 14 residues. This clone was seen just once. This receptor was taken from a woman aged 60-70 years with acute or convalescent COVID-19. Sequencing was performed on peripheral blood. The chain links TRBV5-1 to TRBJ2-1; 9 nucleotides line up with TRBD2. The CDR3 protein is CASSSTRAGGEQFF. The CDR3, as DNA: TGCGCCAGCAGCTCGACTAGAGCGGGAGGTGAGCAGTTCTTC.